This TCR beta chain came from a study of beta chain features in type 1 diabetes. Overall study: Sorted cell examination encompassed roughly 98,000,000 cells across all samples.

Since all of the isolated RNA was reverse transcribed, expressed TCRB transcripts were what got sequenced. Assay: immunoSEQ multiplex PCR; the TCRdb copy retains only in-frame clones and omits some. This sample carries 600,000 to 650,000 clones, about 16% of them seen once, and the ten largest clones take 0.09% to 0.095%. Concerning this clone: What it binds is unknown.

Staining for CD45RO/CCR7/CD25/CD127/CD95/CD27 allowed sorting of CD4+ naive, central memory, regulatory and stem cell-like memory cells. CDR3 length: 14 residues. The germline V gene encodes CDR1 KGHSH and CDR2 LQKENI. Trimming pared 4 bases from V and 0 bases from J, leaving 9 bases between. Study-wide points: Moderate yet significant TCRB CDR3 shortening was seen in Type 1 diabetes patients in all four CD4+ subsets. The question left open here concerned HLA type influencing TCRB rearrangement.

The source material was naive CD4+ T cells from blood. The sequence was obtained from a man younger than 35 in good health. The gene calls are TRBV18 and TRBJ1-1, with D unclear. CDR3 loop: CASSRTGVNTEAFF. The CDR3 DNA sequence: TGTGCCAGCTCACGGACCGGGGTGAACACTGAAGCTTTCTTT.